This T cell receptor (beta chain) is from a study of T cell responses to AZD1222 COVID-19 vaccine. Notes on this clone: The antigen is unknown.

The method was immunoSEQ multiplex PCR; TCRdb's version includes in-frame clones alone and lacks a portion of them. The profile shows around 140,000 clones, about nine tenths of them singletons. Findings and caveats of the study: Spike-specific TCR breadth and depth both grew after two AZD1222 doses.

V shed 5 bases and J 4 bases; nucleotides not matched to a gene: 1. The CDR3 extends over 13 amino acids. This TCR was sampled from an adult who received the AZD1222 COVID-19 vaccine. This sequence joins TRBV12-3 or TRBV12-4 and TRBJ1-2; the match to TRBD1 covers 10 bases. The sequenced sample was peripheral blood, obtained 28 days after the second AZD1222 dose. The CDR3 loop is CASSRDRGYGYTF. CDR3 DNA sequence: TGTGCCAGCAGTCGGGACAGGGGCTATGGCTACACCTTC.